This TCR beta chain emerged from a study of OX40 agonist ivuxolimab in advanced cancers. The repertoire was sequenced with immunoSEQ multiplex PCR; TCRdb's copy has only in-frame clones and lacks some. This sample has 55,000 to 70,000 clones, with about 86% found just once. Germline CDR1 is WNHNN and CDR2 is SYGVQD (reference sequence). The CDR3 is 15 residues long. V gave up 0 bases and J gave up 5 bases, with 13 bases separating them. The study's findings and limits: Relative to CD4+ cells, CD8+ T cells on average had more expanded clones.

On this clone itself: The antigen is not known.

Autoimmune disease history or systemic immunosuppression excluded patients. The chain recombines TRBV10-1 with TRBJ1-1; D unclear. This TCR came from an adult with an advanced solid tumor such as melanoma, head and neck, liver or kidney cancer. Sequencing used CD4+ or CD8+ T cells sorted from blood, obtained in a trial of the OX40 agonist ivuxolimab. CDR3 sequence (DNA): TGCGCCAGCAGTGAGTCGATGTTGGGGATAACTGAAGCTTTCTTT. As protein: CASSESMLGITEAFF.